One TCR beta chain is described in this entry. The data stem from a study of T-cell reconstitution after alpha-beta-depleted transplantation in children. Germline V gene lookup returns CDR1 SQVTM and CDR2 ANQGSEA. This CDR3 contains 14 residues. V was clipped by 4 bases and J by 3 bases, with 12 bases between them. Unique molecular identifiers were incorporated during preparation of the TCRbeta library. TCRdb redid the calling of the PCR reads with MiXCR, one entry per CDR3 protein. The profile shows hundreds of thousands of distinct CDR3 sequences, around 17% of them singletons. The chain couples TRBV29-1 to TRBJ2-2; TRBD1 is a possible D gene (5 bases). The source material was PBMCs from the stem cell graft donor, sampled from the stem cell graft. The clonotype was recovered from a human donor who donated a stem cell graft to a child with acute lymphoblastic leukemia. This chain's CDR3 is CSVVVRADTGELFF. In nucleotides, the CDR3 is TGCAGCGTTGTTGTCAGGGCAGACACCGGGGAGCTGTTTTTT.